The rows below give T cell receptor beta chains drawn from one sample of a study of T cells in Graves' hyperthyroidism and ophthalmopathy. TCRdb itself ran the multiplex PCR reads through MiXCR, one entry per CDR3 protein. The repertoire has roughly 520,000 distinct CDR3 sequences, around 22% of them found once; the top ten carry 11%. Sample: blood. These receptors were obtained from a woman aged 25 to 39 with Graves' ophthalmopathy. Each CDR3 is given with its conserved first and last residue.

cdr3_length v_call cdr3_aa
18 TRBV12-5 CASGLVRSGPLPNTEAFF
14 TRBV15 CATSRVAVNTEAFF
16 TRBV7-8 CASRRPRTGDEETQYF
14 TRBV24-1 CATSGGTDQETQYF
11 TRBV20-1 CSARPSYEQYF
15 TRBV18 CASSPRARDTGELFF
15 TRBV5-1 CASSLEPGLSYEQYF
15 TRBV7-3 CASSPSGQLAYGYTF
15 TRBV30 CAWSRPGQGTGELFF
18 TRBV24-1 CATSDFGGTHSGANVLTF
17 TRBV9 CASSRDRDRTVNTEAFF
18 TRBV28 CASSPPPGERGNQETQYF
15 TRBV28 CASSLRSGWGQPQHF
13 TRBV27 CASSLTGWQPQHF
15 TRBV12-3/TRBV12-4 CASSFRDVGNQPQHF
18 TRBV5-1 CASSSTTGGYYIDTEAFF
19 TRBV20-1 CSAHPTSGGAGGTKNIKYF
14 TRBV5-1 CASARASETYEQYF
13 TRBV2 CANRPGQGTEAFF
15 TRBV19 CASADAGGANYGYTF
11 TRBV2 CASRTGSEQYF
15 TRBV7-2 CASGPSVTGIHEQYF
13 TRBV6-1 CASRTRHYTEAFF
15 TRBV12-3/TRBV12-4 CASSLGVPFSTEAFF
11 TRBV19 CASSFSRKQYF
15 TRBV6-5 CASSYYFGSSYEQYF
17 TRBV20-1 CSARDLEKLQGNQPQHF
16 TRBV2 CASSEAPRPTNTEAFF
14 TRBV30 CAWSVWGPDTEAFF
15 TRBV6-1 CASSDRQPVDSPLHF
13 TRBV6-1 CASSDDLNYGYTF
16 TRBV6-1 CASSAWGTGNTGELFF
15 TRBV12-3/TRBV12-4 CASSSPTGARLEAFF
15 TRBV19 CASSRSGIPDYGYTF
15 TRBV6-4 CASSDSVGGPETQYF